This T cell receptor beta chain was recovered during a study of T-cell reconstitution after alpha-beta-depleted transplantation in children. The sample holds a few counts of this clonotype. Preparation of the TCRbeta library used unique molecular identifiers. TCRdb passed the PCR reads through MiXCR, listing each CDR3 protein once. The table includes some 600,000 distinct CDR3 sequences, around a sixth detected once. The CDR3 is 14 amino acids. Trimming took off 4 bases at V and 3 bases at J, with 10 bases between the two ends. Sample: PBMCs from the stem cell graft donor, taken from the stem cell graft. The chain is built from TRBV12-3 or TRBV12-4 and TRBJ1-5; D gene uncertain. This TCR was recovered from a human donor who donated a stem cell graft to a child with acute myeloid leukemia. The CDR3 nucleotides are TGTGCCAGCAGTTCACTGAACCCCAATCAGCCCCAGCATTTT. This gives the protein CASSSLNPNQPQHF.